The rows below give T cell receptor beta chains drawn from one sample of a study of blood T cell repertoires in COVID-19. The table came from immunoSEQ multiplex PCR; TCRdb's copy has only in-frame clones and leaves some out. The table includes over 65,000 clones, about nine tenths detected once. Specimen: peripheral blood. These receptors all come from a young man with acute or convalescent COVID-19. Each CDR3 is given without its conserved first and last residue. Each record gives: J gene, CDR3 length, V gene, CDR3 protein.

j_call: TRBJ1-4; cdr3_length: 12; v_call: TRBV28; cdr3_aa: ASSLGGANEKLF
j_call: TRBJ2-7; cdr3_length: 13; v_call: TRBV5-1; cdr3_aa: ASSPYTGGSYEQY
j_call: TRBJ2-7; cdr3_length: 11; v_call: TRBV19; cdr3_aa: ASSIGMQGKQY
j_call: TRBJ2-1; cdr3_length: 10; v_call: TRBV2; cdr3_aa: AIFLRLEAQF
j_call: TRBJ2-1; cdr3_length: 13; v_call: TRBV19; cdr3_aa: ASSIRQGLPNEQF
j_call: TRBJ2-6; cdr3_length: 17; v_call: TRBV28; cdr3_aa: ASSPFGGMGSSGANVLT
j_call: TRBJ2-7; cdr3_length: 14; v_call: TRBV3-1/TRBV3-2; cdr3_aa: ASSPGMGGSTGKQY
j_call: TRBJ2-7; cdr3_length: 13; v_call: TRBV4-3; cdr3_aa: ASSQRTGGRYEQY
j_call: TRBJ2-7; cdr3_length: 9; v_call: TRBV20-1; cdr3_aa: SARVGMEQY
j_call: TRBJ2-7; cdr3_length: 12; v_call: TRBV7-3; cdr3_aa: ASSPLGPAYEQY
j_call: TRBJ2-2; cdr3_length: 14; v_call: TRBV11-3; cdr3_aa: ASSRRTGIGTGELF